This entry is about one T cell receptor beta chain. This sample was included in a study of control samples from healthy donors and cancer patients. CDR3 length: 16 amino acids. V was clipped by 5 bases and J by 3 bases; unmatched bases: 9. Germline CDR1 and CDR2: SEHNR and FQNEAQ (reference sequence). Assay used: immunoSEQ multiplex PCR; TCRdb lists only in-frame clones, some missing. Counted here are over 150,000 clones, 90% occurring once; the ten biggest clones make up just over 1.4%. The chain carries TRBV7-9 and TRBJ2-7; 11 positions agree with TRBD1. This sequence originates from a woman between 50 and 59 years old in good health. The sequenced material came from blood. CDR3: CASSPSLGTGGYEQYF. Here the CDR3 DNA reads TGTGCCAGCAGCCCATCCCTAGGGACAGGGGGCTACGAGCAGTACTTC.